The entry below describes one TCR beta chain. No antigen is known for it. Measured with immunoSEQ multiplex PCR; TCRdb has only the in-frame clones, and not every one. The table shows 2 million to 2.5 million clones, with around 92% occurring only once. The sample is drawn from a study of shared clonotypes between healthy human individuals. Notes on the study in general: The represented genetic and exposure-history diversity was limited by the small number of donors.

Trimming pared 4 bases from V and 0 bases from J, leaving 13 bases between. From germline, CDR1 is SGHRS and CDR2 YFSETQ. CDR3 size: 15 residues. V is TRBV5-1 and J is TRBJ1-2; tentatively, D is TRBD1 (5 bases). This receptor was obtained from a man in his late teens or twenties in good health. Some clones in this sample may be carry-over from other donors' samples. Material: naive CD4+ T cells from PBMCs. Subset here: CD45RA+ positively selected. CDR3 protein: CASSRGQATNYGYTF. The CDR3 bases are TGCGCCAGCAGCCGAGGACAAGCCACTAACTATGGCTACACCTTC.